A selection of T cell receptor beta chains follows, all from one sample in a study of cytomegalovirus exposure and HLA in healthy donors. The assay was immunoSEQ multiplex PCR, and TCRdb's table has in-frame clones only and misses some. The repertoire holds 190,000 or so clones, with about 80% as singletons. Specimen: PBMCs. The receptor source for this set is a boy aged 10-17 years in good health and CMV-seronegative. Each CDR3 is given with its conserved first and last residue. A D gene is named only where the DNA matches it firmly. Clone size is not always given. Where it is, it says once, few, many or a class for expanded clones.

clone_size: -; j_call: TRBJ2-7; d_call: -; v_call: TRBV6-5; cdr3_nt: TGTGCCAGCAGTTTCCCAGGCTACGAGCAGTACTTC; cdr3_aa: CASSFPGYEQYF
clone_size: -; j_call: TRBJ2-3; d_call: TRBD2; v_call: TRBV25-1; cdr3_nt: TGTGCCAGCAGTGATCTAGCGGGGGGCCCCTTTAGGTATTTT; cdr3_aa: CASSDLAGGPFRYF
clone_size: -; j_call: TRBJ1-5; d_call: -; v_call: TRBV9; cdr3_nt: TGTGCCAGCAGCGTAGCGGGGGGTATTCAGCCCCAGCATTTT; cdr3_aa: CASSVAGGIQPQHF
clone_size: -; j_call: TRBJ1-1; d_call: TRBD1; v_call: TRBV9; cdr3_nt: TGTGCCAGCAGCGGGGGACAGAAGAACACTGAAGCTTTCTTT; cdr3_aa: CASSGGQKNTEAFF
clone_size: -; j_call: TRBJ1-2; d_call: -; v_call: TRBV6-4; cdr3_nt: TGTGCCAGCAGTGCTTCCCCCCGGGGAGGCTATGGCTACACCTTC; cdr3_aa: CASSASPRGGYGYTF
clone_size: -; j_call: TRBJ1-2; d_call: -; v_call: TRBV7-9; cdr3_nt: TGTGCCAGCAGCACAGCCCGACAGTCCTCTAACTATGGCTACACCTTC; cdr3_aa: CASSTARQSSNYGYTF
clone_size: -; j_call: TRBJ2-2; d_call: TRBD2; v_call: TRBV11-2; cdr3_nt: TGTGCCAGCAGCCAACTAGCGGGAGTGGGGGAGCTGTTTTTT; cdr3_aa: CASSQLAGVGELFF
clone_size: -; j_call: TRBJ1-2; d_call: -; v_call: TRBV4-1; cdr3_nt: TGCGCCAGCACCTCGACCGGAGGGCTGGGGCATGGCTACACCTTC; cdr3_aa: CASTSTGGLGHGYTF
clone_size: -; j_call: TRBJ1-1; d_call: -; v_call: TRBV5-1; cdr3_nt: TGCGCCAGCAGCTTGGTTGGAGGGGCTGAAGCTTTCTTT; cdr3_aa: CASSLVGGAEAFF
clone_size: -; j_call: TRBJ2-1; d_call: TRBD1; v_call: TRBV10-3; cdr3_nt: TGTGCCATCACCGGGGACAGGGGGTGGAATGAGCAGTTCTTC; cdr3_aa: CAITGDRGWNEQFF
clone_size: -; j_call: TRBJ1-2; d_call: -; v_call: TRBV4-1; cdr3_nt: TGCGCCAGCAGCCAAGGTGCCAGGGGACCCTTGCGCGTAGGTCCTGGCTACACCTTC; cdr3_aa: CASSQGARGPLRVGPGYTF
clone_size: -; j_call: TRBJ2-7; d_call: TRBD2; v_call: TRBV27; cdr3_nt: TGTGCCAGCAGGATGGGGACTAGCGGGACCTACGAGCAGTACTTC; cdr3_aa: CASRMGTSGTYEQYF
clone_size: -; j_call: TRBJ2-7; d_call: -; v_call: TRBV10-3; cdr3_nt: TGTGCCATCAGTGATCCCAGAAGCTCCTACGAGCAGTACTTC; cdr3_aa: CAISDPRSSYEQYF
clone_size: few; j_call: TRBJ2-3; d_call: -; v_call: TRBV9; cdr3_nt: TGTGCCAGCAGCGTACGATCGATAGTCGCGCCAGATACGCAGTATTTT; cdr3_aa: CASSVRSIVAPDTQYF
clone_size: -; j_call: TRBJ1-2; d_call: -; v_call: TRBV11-2; cdr3_nt: TGTGCCAGCAGCTTAGATGAGAACTATGGCTACACCTTC; cdr3_aa: CASSLDENYGYTF
clone_size: once; j_call: TRBJ2-1; d_call: -; v_call: TRBV19; cdr3_nt: TGTGCCAGTAGTATAAGGGGATCCACCAGAGGATTAATGAATGAGCAGTTCTTC; cdr3_aa: CASSIRGSTRGLMNEQFF
clone_size: -; j_call: TRBJ1-1; d_call: -; v_call: TRBV6-1; cdr3_nt: TGTGCCACTTCGTGGGGGGGAGAGAACACTGAAGCTTTCTTT; cdr3_aa: CATSWGGENTEAFF
clone_size: -; j_call: TRBJ2-1; d_call: -; v_call: TRBV20-1; cdr3_nt: TGCAGTGCTAGAGAATTTCGGTCGCAGTTCTTC; cdr3_aa: CSAREFRSQFF
clone_size: -; j_call: TRBJ1-1; d_call: -; v_call: TRBV5-6; cdr3_nt: TGTGCCAGCAGCACCCAGGTAGTGAACACTGAAGCTTTCTTT; cdr3_aa: CASSTQVVNTEAFF
clone_size: -; j_call: TRBJ2-3; d_call: -; v_call: TRBV27; cdr3_nt: TGTGCCAGCAGTAAGAGGCAGAGCACAGATACGCAGTATTTT; cdr3_aa: CASSKRQSTDTQYF
clone_size: once; j_call: TRBJ1-1; d_call: -; v_call: TRBV29-1; cdr3_nt: TGCAGCGTTGAGTACAGGGATTTGAACACTGAAGCTTTCTTT; cdr3_aa: CSVEYRDLNTEAFF
clone_size: few; j_call: TRBJ1-2; d_call: TRBD1; v_call: TRBV10-3; cdr3_nt: TGTGCCATGACCTCGGGACAGGGGAATGGCTACACCTTC; cdr3_aa: CAMTSGQGNGYTF
clone_size: -; j_call: TRBJ2-1; d_call: TRBD2; v_call: TRBV4-2; cdr3_nt: TGTGCCAGCAGCCTAGAATCGGCGGCTAGCGGGACCTACAATGAGCAGTTCTTC; cdr3_aa: CASSLESAASGTYNEQFF
clone_size: once; j_call: TRBJ2-1; d_call: -; v_call: TRBV14; cdr3_nt: TGTGCCAGCAGCCGAAGGAGGATGCGGGTGAGCTCCTACAATGAGCAGTTCTTC; cdr3_aa: CASSRRRMRVSSYNEQFF
clone_size: -; j_call: TRBJ2-2; d_call: -; v_call: TRBV7-9; cdr3_nt: TGTGCCAGCAGCCGGGACATTTACACCGGGGAGCTGTTTTTT; cdr3_aa: CASSRDIYTGELFF
clone_size: -; j_call: TRBJ2-3; d_call: TRBD2; v_call: TRBV9; cdr3_nt: TGTGCCAGCAGCGAGTGGGGAGGGACCAGCACAGATACGCAGTATTTT; cdr3_aa: CASSEWGGTSTDTQYF
clone_size: -; j_call: TRBJ2-7; d_call: TRBD2; v_call: TRBV25-1; cdr3_nt: TGTGCCAGCAGCCGAGCGGGAGCCTACGAGCAGTACTTC; cdr3_aa: CASSRAGAYEQYF
clone_size: -; j_call: TRBJ2-5; d_call: -; v_call: TRBV11-3; cdr3_nt: TGTGCCAGCAGCTTGGCCCCAGGGCAGCAAGAGACCCAGTACTTC; cdr3_aa: CASSLAPGQQETQYF
clone_size: -; j_call: TRBJ1-2; d_call: -; v_call: TRBV27; cdr3_nt: TGTGCCAGCAGTCCATTAGGGGTTGAGGGCTACACCTTC; cdr3_aa: CASSPLGVEGYTF
clone_size: -; j_call: TRBJ1-2; d_call: TRBD1; v_call: TRBV5-6; cdr3_nt: TGTGCCAGCAGCCCGGACAGGCGATATGGCTACACCTTC; cdr3_aa: CASSPDRRYGYTF
clone_size: -; j_call: TRBJ1-2; d_call: TRBD1; v_call: TRBV19; cdr3_nt: TGTGCCAGCCGAGGAGGGACAGGGGCTTTATTTTATGGCTACACCTTC; cdr3_aa: CASRGGTGALFYGYTF
clone_size: -; j_call: TRBJ2-1; d_call: TRBD2; v_call: TRBV7-3; cdr3_nt: TGTGCCAGCAGCTTTGCGGGGGGGCCGAACAATGAGCAGTTCTTC; cdr3_aa: CASSFAGGPNNEQFF
clone_size: -; j_call: TRBJ2-3; d_call: -; v_call: TRBV6-1; cdr3_nt: TGTGCCAGCCCCCTCCCAGATACGCAGTATTTT; cdr3_aa: CASPLPDTQYF
clone_size: -; j_call: TRBJ1-4; d_call: -; v_call: TRBV19; cdr3_nt: TGTGCCAGTATACCGACCGGGGGGACTAATGAAAAACTGTTTTTT; cdr3_aa: CASIPTGGTNEKLFF
clone_size: -; j_call: TRBJ1-6; d_call: -; v_call: TRBV21-1; cdr3_nt: TGTGCCAGCAGCAAAGACTTAAGACAGGGTTCCATAATTTCACCCCTCCACTTT; cdr3_aa: CASSKDLRQGSIISPLHF
clone_size: -; j_call: TRBJ1-4; d_call: -; v_call: TRBV27; cdr3_nt: TGTGCCAGCAGTTTATCCCTCGGACACCTTAGGAATGAAAAACTGTTTTTT; cdr3_aa: CASSLSLGHLRNEKLFF
clone_size: -; j_call: TRBJ1-4; d_call: TRBD1; v_call: TRBV25-1; cdr3_nt: TGTGCCAGCAGCCAGACAGGGGGCGCGTCTAATGAAAAACTGTTTTTT; cdr3_aa: CASSQTGGASNEKLFF
clone_size: few; j_call: TRBJ2-1; d_call: TRBD1; v_call: TRBV7-3; cdr3_nt: TGTGCCAGCAGCTCCCCGGGACAGGGTCACAATGAGCAGTTCTTC; cdr3_aa: CASSSPGQGHNEQFF
clone_size: -; j_call: TRBJ2-7; d_call: TRBD2; v_call: TRBV4-2; cdr3_nt: TGTGCCAGCAGTGTAGCAGCGGGGATGCACGAGCAGTACTTC; cdr3_aa: CASSVAAGMHEQYF
clone_size: few; j_call: TRBJ1-2; d_call: -; v_call: TRBV4-1; cdr3_nt: TGCGCCAGCAGCCAAGATGGGGCGCTCTCCTATGGCTACACCTTC; cdr3_aa: CASSQDGALSYGYTF
clone_size: -; j_call: TRBJ2-2; d_call: -; v_call: TRBV6-5; cdr3_nt: TGTGCCGTCGCCCGGGGTAGCCCCGGGGAGCTGTTTTTT; cdr3_aa: CAVARGSPGELFF
clone_size: -; j_call: TRBJ1-1; d_call: -; v_call: TRBV11-1; cdr3_nt: TGTGCCAGCAGAGCGGGGCCCCGGGCAAGATGGAACACTGAAGCTTTCTTT; cdr3_aa: CASRAGPRARWNTEAFF
clone_size: -; j_call: TRBJ2-6; d_call: -; v_call: TRBV5-1; cdr3_nt: TGCGCCAGCAGGGACACCTCTGGGGCCAACGTCCTGACTTTC; cdr3_aa: CASRDTSGANVLTF
clone_size: -; j_call: TRBJ2-5; d_call: -; v_call: TRBV5-6; cdr3_nt: TGTGCCAGCAGCTTGGGTCCGGGTAGGGAGACCCAGTACTTC; cdr3_aa: CASSLGPGRETQYF
clone_size: -; j_call: TRBJ1-2; d_call: -; v_call: TRBV6-1; cdr3_nt: TGTGCCGAGCGGGGGGCAGCTAACTATGGCTACACCTTC; cdr3_aa: CAERGAANYGYTF
clone_size: few; j_call: TRBJ1-1; d_call: -; v_call: TRBV19; cdr3_nt: TGTGCCAGTAGTATTGGGGCGGTCCGTGGCGGCACTGAAGCTTTCTTT; cdr3_aa: CASSIGAVRGGTEAFF
clone_size: once; j_call: TRBJ2-6; d_call: TRBD2; v_call: TRBV6-4; cdr3_nt: TGTGCCAGCAGCGGGGGACTAGCGGGCCCACAAGGAGGGGCCAACGTCCTGACTTTC; cdr3_aa: CASSGGLAGPQGGANVLTF
clone_size: -; j_call: TRBJ1-5; d_call: TRBD1; v_call: TRBV6-1; cdr3_nt: TGTGCCAGCAGTGAAGCGCGGGGGACAGGATTCAATCAGCCCCAGCATTTT; cdr3_aa: CASSEARGTGFNQPQHF
clone_size: -; j_call: TRBJ2-7; d_call: TRBD2; v_call: TRBV30; cdr3_nt: TGTGCCCTGGACCCCGGGACTAGGATTTACGAGCAGTACTTC; cdr3_aa: CALDPGTRIYEQYF
clone_size: -; j_call: TRBJ2-1; d_call: -; v_call: TRBV7-9; cdr3_nt: TGTGCCAGCAGCTTAGGGCTCCGTTACAATGAGCAGTTCTTC; cdr3_aa: CASSLGLRYNEQFF
clone_size: -; j_call: TRBJ2-3; d_call: TRBD2; v_call: TRBV18; cdr3_nt: TGTGCCAGCTCACCGGCGAAGCGGGAAATCTCAGATACGCAGTATTTT; cdr3_aa: CASSPAKREISDTQYF
clone_size: -; j_call: TRBJ1-2; d_call: TRBD1; v_call: TRBV6-6; cdr3_nt: TGTGCCAGCCAGATAACCGGGACAGGATTGGGGGGCTACACCTTC; cdr3_aa: CASQITGTGLGGYTF
clone_size: -; j_call: TRBJ1-4; d_call: -; v_call: TRBV6-1; cdr3_nt: TGTGCCAGCAGTGAATCGGGTGAAGAAAAACTGTTTTTT; cdr3_aa: CASSESGEEKLFF
clone_size: -; j_call: TRBJ1-2; d_call: -; v_call: TRBV6-6; cdr3_nt: TGTGCCAGCACGGCAGGGACTAACTATGGCTACACCTTC; cdr3_aa: CASTAGTNYGYTF
clone_size: -; j_call: TRBJ2-7; d_call: TRBD1; v_call: TRBV10-3; cdr3_nt: TGTGCCACTCTAGGGACAGGGGACTACGAGCAGTACTTC; cdr3_aa: CATLGTGDYEQYF
clone_size: -; j_call: TRBJ1-1; d_call: -; v_call: TRBV5-5; cdr3_nt: TGTGCCAGCAGCTTGTTGATGGGAGTAGAGACTGAAGCTTTCTTT; cdr3_aa: CASSLLMGVETEAFF
clone_size: -; j_call: TRBJ1-2; d_call: TRBD1; v_call: TRBV30; cdr3_nt: TGTGCCTGGAGTGGATACAGGGGCGGCTACACCTTC; cdr3_aa: CAWSGYRGGYTF